The subject of this entry is one T cell receptor (beta chain). The entry originates in a study of blood T cell repertoires in COVID-19. Generated by immunoSEQ multiplex PCR, the TCRdb table keeps only in-frame clones and is missing some. The table shows 250,000 to 400,000 clones, with 70% to 90% occurring only once. The CDR3 consists of 14 residues. V lost 11 bases and J lost 5; bases outside the gene matches: 8. Germline lookup yields CDR1 MGHDK and CDR2 SYGVNS. This chain uses TRBV25-1 with TRBJ1-6; 8 bases are a match to TRBD1. The receptor's source is a woman in her twenties or thirties with COVID-19, enrolled during active disease. The sequenced sample was peripheral blood. The CDR3 DNA sequence: TGTGCCTGCCAGGGGGCTCCGGATAATTCACCCCTCCACTTT. Translation gives CACQGAPDNSPLHF.